The clone carrying this TCR beta chain showed up just a few times. The germline gives CDR1 SGHAT, CDR2 FQNNGV. Trimming left V 1 base short and J 6 bases short, with 7 bases between. The CDR3 is 12 amino acids. This record belongs to a study of blood T cell repertoires in COVID-19. TCRdb keeps only in-frame clones here, not all; method: immunoSEQ multiplex PCR. This sample has under 85,000 clones, with roughly 80% found just once. The sequenced material came from peripheral blood. The TCR sequence derives from a human donor in a cohort sampled during active COVID-19. The chain joins TRBV11-2 to TRBJ2-7; D is undetermined. The chain's CDR3 is CASSLATGEQYF. DNA of the CDR3: TGTGCCAGCAGCTTAGCTACGGGCGAGCAGTACTTC.